This section outlines one TCR beta chain sequence together with its context. These data come from a study of blood T cell repertoires in COVID-19. The overall study: The United States, Italy and Spain provided the acute and convalescent COVID-19 samples. T cells, B-cell-depleted T cells, or PBMCs supplied cDNA or gDNA.

Study processing details: For nucleated cells, counts were estimated from reference gene primer amplification. Sequenced by immunoSEQ multiplex PCR; TCRdb stores in-frame clones only, minus some. The V and J calls and clone size were taken over from that table, and D and trimming were inferred from the DNA. The table lists 150,000 to 200,000 clones, around 74% of them singletons. Germline lookup yields CDR1 MDHEN and CDR2 SYDVKM. The CDR3 length is 12 residues. V lost 6 bases and J 2 bases, leaving 7 bases between the germline ends. The origin of this receptor is a woman between 55 and 75 years old with COVID-19, enrolled during active disease. Sample: peripheral blood. V gene TRBV28 combines with J gene TRBJ2-5; D possibly corresponds to TRBD1 (5 bases). The CDR3 loop reads CASRQGQETQYF. The DNA of the CDR3 is TGTGCCAGCAGGCAGGGACAAGAGACCCAGTACTTC.